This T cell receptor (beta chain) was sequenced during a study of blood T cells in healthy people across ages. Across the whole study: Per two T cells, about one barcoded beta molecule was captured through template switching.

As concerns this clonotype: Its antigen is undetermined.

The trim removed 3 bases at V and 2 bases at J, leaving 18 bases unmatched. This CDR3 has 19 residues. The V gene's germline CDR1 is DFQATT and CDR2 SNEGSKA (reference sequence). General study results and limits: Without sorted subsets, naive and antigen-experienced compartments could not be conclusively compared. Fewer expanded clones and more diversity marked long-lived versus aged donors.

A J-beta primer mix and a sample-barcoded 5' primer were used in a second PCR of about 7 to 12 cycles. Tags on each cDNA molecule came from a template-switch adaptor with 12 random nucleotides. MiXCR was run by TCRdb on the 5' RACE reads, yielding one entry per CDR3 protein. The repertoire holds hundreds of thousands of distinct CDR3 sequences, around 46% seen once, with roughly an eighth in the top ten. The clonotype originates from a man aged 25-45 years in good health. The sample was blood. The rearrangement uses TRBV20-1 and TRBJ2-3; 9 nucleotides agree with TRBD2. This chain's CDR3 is CSARPWGRASGEFTDTQYF. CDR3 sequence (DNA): TGCAGTGCTAGGCCCTGGGGCAGGGCTAGCGGGGAGTTCACAGATACGCAGTATTTT.